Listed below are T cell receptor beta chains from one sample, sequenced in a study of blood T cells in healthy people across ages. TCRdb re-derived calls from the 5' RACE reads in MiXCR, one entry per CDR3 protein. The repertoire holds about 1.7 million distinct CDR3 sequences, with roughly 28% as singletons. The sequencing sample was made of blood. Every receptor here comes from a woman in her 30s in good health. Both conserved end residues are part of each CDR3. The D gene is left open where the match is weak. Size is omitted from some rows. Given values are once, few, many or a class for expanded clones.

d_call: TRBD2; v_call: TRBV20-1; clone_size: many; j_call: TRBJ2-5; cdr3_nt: TGCAGTGCTAGAGAACCCCGACTAGCTCAAGAGACCCAGTACTTC; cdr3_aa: CSAREPRLAQETQYF
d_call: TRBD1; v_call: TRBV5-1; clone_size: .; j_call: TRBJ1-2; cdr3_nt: TGCGCCAGCAGCCCTCGGACAGGGGGCTTTAGGAACTATGGCTACACCTTC; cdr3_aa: CASSPRTGGFRNYGYTF
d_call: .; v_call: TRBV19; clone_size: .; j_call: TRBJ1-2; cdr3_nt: TGTGCCAGTAGTATCTGGAACGAGCATGGCTACACCTTC; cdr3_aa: CASSIWNEHGYTF
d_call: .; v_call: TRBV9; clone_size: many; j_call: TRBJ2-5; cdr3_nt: TGTGCCAGCAGCGTAAGAGCTGACGGGGAGACCCAGTACTTC; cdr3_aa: CASSVRADGETQYF
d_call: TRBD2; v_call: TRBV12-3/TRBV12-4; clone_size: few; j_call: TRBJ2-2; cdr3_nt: TGTGCCAGCAGCGGCACGGCGGGAGTGACCGGGGAGCTGTTTTTT; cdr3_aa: CASSGTAGVTGELFF
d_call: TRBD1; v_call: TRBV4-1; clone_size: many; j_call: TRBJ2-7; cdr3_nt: TGTGCCAGCAGTCCGGACAGGGGGACCTACGAGCAGTACTTC; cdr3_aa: CASSPDRGTYEQYF
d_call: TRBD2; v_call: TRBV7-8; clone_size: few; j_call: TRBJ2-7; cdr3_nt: TGTGCCAGCAGCGCAACTAGCGGGTCTGTCAATGACGAGCAGTACTTC; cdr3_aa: CASSATSGSVNDEQYF
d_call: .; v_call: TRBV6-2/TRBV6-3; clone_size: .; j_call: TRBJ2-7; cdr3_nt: TGTGCCAGCAGAAGGAGGGACCCCTACAATGAGCAGTACTTC; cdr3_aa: CASRRRDPYNEQYF
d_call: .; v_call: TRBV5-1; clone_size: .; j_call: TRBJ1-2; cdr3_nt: TGCGCCAGCAGCCTGGAGTTGTGGGATGGCTACACCTTC; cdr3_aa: CASSLELWDGYTF
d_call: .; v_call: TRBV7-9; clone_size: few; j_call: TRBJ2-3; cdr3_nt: TGTGCCAGCAGCTTACGTTCAAATACGCAGTATTTT; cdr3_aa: CASSLRSNTQYF
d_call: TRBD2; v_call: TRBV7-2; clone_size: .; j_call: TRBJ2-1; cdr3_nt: TGTGCCAGCAGCTTGACTAGCGGGAGGTTAGGCAATGAGCAGTTCTTC; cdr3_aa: CASSLTSGRLGNEQFF
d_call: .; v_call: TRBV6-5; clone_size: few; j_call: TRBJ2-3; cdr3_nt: TGTGCCAGCAGCTCTGGGACTGCCGGGGGTGTGCAGTATTTT; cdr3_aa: CASSSGTAGGVQYF
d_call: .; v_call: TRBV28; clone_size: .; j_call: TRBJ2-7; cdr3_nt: TGTGCCAGCAGTTCGGGGGGCCCTCAGGGCGAGCAGTACTTC; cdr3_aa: CASSSGGPQGEQYF
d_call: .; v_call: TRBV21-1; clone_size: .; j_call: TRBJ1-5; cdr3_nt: TGTGCCAGCAGCAAAGAGGGGGGGGATAGCAATCAGCCCCAGCATTTT; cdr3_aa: CASSKEGGDSNQPQHF
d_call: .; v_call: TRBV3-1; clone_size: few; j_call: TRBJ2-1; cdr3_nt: TGTGCCAGCAGCCAACGAGGAGTAGGTGAGCAGTTCTTC; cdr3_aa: CASSQRGVGEQFF
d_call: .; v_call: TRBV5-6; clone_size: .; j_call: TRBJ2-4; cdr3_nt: TGTGCCAGCAACTTCCCGACCCAAAACATTCAGTACTTC; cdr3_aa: CASNFPTQNIQYF
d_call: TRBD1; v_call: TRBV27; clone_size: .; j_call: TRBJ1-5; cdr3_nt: TGTGCCAGCAGACGGACAGGGTTTGGTCAGCCCCAGCATTTT; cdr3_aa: CASRRTGFGQPQHF
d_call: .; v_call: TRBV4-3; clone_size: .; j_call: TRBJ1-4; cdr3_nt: TGCGCCAGCAGCCAAGTTACGGACGGTCGTGAAAAACTGTTTTTT; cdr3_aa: CASSQVTDGREKLFF
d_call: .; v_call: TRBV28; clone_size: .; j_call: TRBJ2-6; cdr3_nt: TGTGCCAGTAGGGCGGGGCCGGGGAACTCTGGGGCCAACGTCCTGACTTTC; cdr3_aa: CASRAGPGNSGANVLTF
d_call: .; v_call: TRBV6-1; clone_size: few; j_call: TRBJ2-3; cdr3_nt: TGTGCCAGCAGAGCCCAGGGGCCCACTAGCACAGATACGCAGTATTTT; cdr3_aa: CASRAQGPTSTDTQYF
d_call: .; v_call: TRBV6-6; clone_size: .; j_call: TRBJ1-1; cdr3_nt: TGTGCCAGCAGTCACGGGACGACAGGAGACACTGAAGCTTTCTTT; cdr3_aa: CASSHGTTGDTEAFF
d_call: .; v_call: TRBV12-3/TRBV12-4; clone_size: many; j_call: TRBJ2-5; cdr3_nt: TGTGCCAGCACAGGACAGAATAACCAAGAGACCCAGTACTTC; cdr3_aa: CASTGQNNQETQYF
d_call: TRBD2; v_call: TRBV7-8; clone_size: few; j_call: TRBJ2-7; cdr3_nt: TGTGCCAGCAGCCCAGAGGACCGGGGACTAGCGGGAGGAAACTACGAGCAGTACTTC; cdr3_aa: CASSPEDRGLAGGNYEQYF
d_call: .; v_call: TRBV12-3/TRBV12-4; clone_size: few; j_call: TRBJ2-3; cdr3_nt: TGTGCCAGCACATTCGGGGCAGATACGCAGTATTTT; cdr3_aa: CASTFGADTQYF
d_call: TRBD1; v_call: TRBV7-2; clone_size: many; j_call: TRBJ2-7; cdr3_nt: TGTGCCAGCAGCCCTTCCCGGGACAGGGTCGCGTTCGAGCAGTACTTC; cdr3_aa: CASSPSRDRVAFEQYF
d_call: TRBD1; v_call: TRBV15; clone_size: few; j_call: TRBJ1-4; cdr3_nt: TGTGCCACCAGCATAAGGGCAGGGGGGAATGAAAAACTGTTTTTT; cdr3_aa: CATSIRAGGNEKLFF
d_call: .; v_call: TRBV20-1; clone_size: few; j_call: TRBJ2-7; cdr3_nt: TGCAGTGCTAGAGACCCAGCGCCAGACTACGAGCAGTACTTC; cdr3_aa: CSARDPAPDYEQYF
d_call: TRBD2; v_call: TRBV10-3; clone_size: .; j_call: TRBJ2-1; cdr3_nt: TGTGCCATCAGTGAGTCTCCGATCGGGGCGGGAGAGACCCAGTTCTTC; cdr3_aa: CAISESPIGAGETQFF
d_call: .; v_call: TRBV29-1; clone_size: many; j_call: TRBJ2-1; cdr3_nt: TGCAGCGTTGACCCTCGGAGGGGCAGCTCCTACAATGAGCAGTTCTTC; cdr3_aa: CSVDPRRGSSYNEQFF
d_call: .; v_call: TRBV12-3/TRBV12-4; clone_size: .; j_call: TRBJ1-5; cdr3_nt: TGTGCCAGCATTAACCAGGGAGTTCAGCCCCAGCATTTT; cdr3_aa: CASINQGVQPQHF
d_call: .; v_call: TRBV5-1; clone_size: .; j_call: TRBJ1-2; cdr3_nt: TGCGCCAGCAGCTTGGGGGCGACAGTCTATGGCTACACCTTC; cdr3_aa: CASSLGATVYGYTF
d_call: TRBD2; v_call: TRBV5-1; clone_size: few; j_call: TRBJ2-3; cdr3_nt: TGCGCCAGCACTGTGGGAGGGATGGAAACAGATACGCAGTATTTT; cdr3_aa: CASTVGGMETDTQYF
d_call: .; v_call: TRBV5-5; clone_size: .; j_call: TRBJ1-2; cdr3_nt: TGTGCCAGCAGCTTGGACCCACAGGGCGTCTATGGCTGCACCTTC; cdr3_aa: CASSLDPQGVYGCTF
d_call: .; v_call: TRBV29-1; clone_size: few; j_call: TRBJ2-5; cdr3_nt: TGCGGCGTTTTGGCGGAGGTCCCTTATCAACTAGTCGGGGAGACCCAGTACTTC; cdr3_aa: CGVLAEVPYQLVGETQYF
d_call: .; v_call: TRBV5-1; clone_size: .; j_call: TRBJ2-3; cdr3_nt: TGCGCCAGCAGCTTGGGGGCCAGCATTACAGATACGCAGTATTTT; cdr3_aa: CASSLGASITDTQYF
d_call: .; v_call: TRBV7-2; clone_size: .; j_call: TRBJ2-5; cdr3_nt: TGTGCCAGCAGCTTAAACGGGGGTGTCAGGGAGACCCAGTACTTC; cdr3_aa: CASSLNGGVRETQYF
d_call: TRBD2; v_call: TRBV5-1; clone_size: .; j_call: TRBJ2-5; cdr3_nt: TGCGCCAGCAGCTTAGCAGCGGGGTGGCTAGAGACCCAGTACTTC; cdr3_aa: CASSLAAGWLETQYF
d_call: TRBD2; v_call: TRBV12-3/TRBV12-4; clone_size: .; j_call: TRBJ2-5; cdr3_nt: TGTGCCAGCACTATCTCTAGCGGGCAAGAGACCCAGTACTTC; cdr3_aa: CASTISSGQETQYF
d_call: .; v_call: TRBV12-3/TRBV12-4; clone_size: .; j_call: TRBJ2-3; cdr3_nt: TGTGCCAGCGGTGTTCAAGATACGCAGTATTTT; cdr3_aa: CASGVQDTQYF
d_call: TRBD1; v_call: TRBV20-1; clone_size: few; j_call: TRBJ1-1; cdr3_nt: TGCAGTGCTAGAGGCCCGACAGGGGGGGACACTGAAGCTTTCTTT; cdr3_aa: CSARGPTGGDTEAFF
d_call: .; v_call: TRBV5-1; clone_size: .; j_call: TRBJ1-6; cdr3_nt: TGCGCCAGCAGCTTGTTGGAGAGCTCCTATAATTCACCCCTCCACTTT; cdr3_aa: CASSLLESSYNSPLHF
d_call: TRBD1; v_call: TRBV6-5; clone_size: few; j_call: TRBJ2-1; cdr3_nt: TGTGCCAGCAGTTACTCCAGGGACAGTACGGGGGAGCAGTTCTTC; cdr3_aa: CASSYSRDSTGEQFF
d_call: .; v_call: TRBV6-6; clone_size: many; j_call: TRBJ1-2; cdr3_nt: TGTGCCAGCGGATACAGGCTATATGGCTACACCTTC; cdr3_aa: CASGYRLYGYTF
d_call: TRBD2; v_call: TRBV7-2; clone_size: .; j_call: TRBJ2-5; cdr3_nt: TGTGCCAGCAGCTTAGGTAGCGGGGGAGGGAAGACCCAGTACTTC; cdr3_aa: CASSLGSGGGKTQYF
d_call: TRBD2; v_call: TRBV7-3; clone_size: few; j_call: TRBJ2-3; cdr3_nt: TGTGCCAGCAGATATAGCGGGGCTAGCACAGATACGCAGTATTTT; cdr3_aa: CASRYSGASTDTQYF
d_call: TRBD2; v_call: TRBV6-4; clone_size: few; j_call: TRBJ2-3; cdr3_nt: TGTGCCAGCAGTGATAGTAGCGGGCCCACAGATACGCAGTATTTT; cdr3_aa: CASSDSSGPTDTQYF
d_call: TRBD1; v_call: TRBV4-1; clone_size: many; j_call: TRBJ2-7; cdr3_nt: TGCGCCAGCAGCCAAGGGGGGACAGGGGGCGACGAGCAGTACTTC; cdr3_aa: CASSQGGTGGDEQYF
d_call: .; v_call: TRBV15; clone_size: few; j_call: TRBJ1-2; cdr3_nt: TGTGCCACCAGCAGAGATCCCGGGTACAGGAGCCCTAACTATGGCTACACCTTC; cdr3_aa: CATSRDPGYRSPNYGYTF
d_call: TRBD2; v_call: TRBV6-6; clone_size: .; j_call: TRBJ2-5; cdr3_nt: TGTGCCAGCAGGTCTAGCGGTAATCAAGAGACCCAGTACTTC; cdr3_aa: CASRSSGNQETQYF
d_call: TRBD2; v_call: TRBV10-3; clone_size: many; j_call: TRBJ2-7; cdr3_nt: TGTGCCTGCGGGAGGGAATACGAGCAGTACTTC; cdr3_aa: CACGREYEQYF
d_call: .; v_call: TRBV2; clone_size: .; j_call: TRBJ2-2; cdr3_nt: TGTGCCAGCAGTGAATATGTCACCGGGGAGCTGTTTTTT; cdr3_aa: CASSEYVTGELFF
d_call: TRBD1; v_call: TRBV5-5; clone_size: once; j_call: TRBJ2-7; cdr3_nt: TGTGCCAGCAGCCTTACCCAGGGGACAGTGCGGTACTTC; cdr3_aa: CASSLTQGTVRYF
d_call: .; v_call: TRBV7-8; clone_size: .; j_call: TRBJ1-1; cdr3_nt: TGTGCCAGCAGCCTCTCGAGTTGGAACACTGAAGCTTTCTTT; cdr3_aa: CASSLSSWNTEAFF
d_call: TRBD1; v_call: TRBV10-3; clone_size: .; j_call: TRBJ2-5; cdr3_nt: TGTGCCATCAGTGGGGACAGGCCAGGGTACCAAGAGACCCAGTACTTC; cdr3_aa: CAISGDRPGYQETQYF
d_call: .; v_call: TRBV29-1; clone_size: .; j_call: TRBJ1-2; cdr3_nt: TGCAGCGTTCCCGTTCAGTCCTCCTATGGCTACACCTTC; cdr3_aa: CSVPVQSSYGYTF